The 27 T cell receptor beta chains in this list originate from one sample, sequenced in a study of blood T cell repertoires in COVID-19. Clones were read by immunoSEQ multiplex PCR, and TCRdb kept only the in-frame ones, dropping some. Of 400,000 or so clones listed, approximately 88% are singletons. Sequencing used PBMCs or T cells enriched from blood (not recorded which). The receptor source for this set is a woman between 40 and 55 years old with acute COVID-19.

The CDR3 protein is CATHLAGGVPDEQFF. The CDR3 nucleotides are TGTGCCACTCACCTAGCGGGGGGGGTTCCCGATGAGCAGTTCTTC. V is TRBV19 and J is TRBJ2-1; 12 nucleotides line up with TRBD2. The germline V gene encodes CDR1 LNHDA and CDR2 SQIVND (reference sequence). J gave up 8 bases and V 10 bases, and 12 bases lay outside the gene matches. This CDR3 is 15 amino acids long.

This clone was detected only a few times. The chain links TRBV9 to TRBJ1-1; D is ambiguous. The CDR3 contains 16 residues. Germline V gene data show CDR1 as SGDLS and CDR2 as YYNGEE. V was clipped by 0 bases and J by 5 bases, with 17 bases between them. CDR3 protein: CASSVVSSSAVTEAFF. The CDR3 nucleotides read TGTGCCAGCAGCGTAGTGTCCTCTTCGGCGGTTACTGAAGCTTTCTTT.

V and J are TRBV11-2 and TRBJ2-2; 7 nucleotides match TRBD1. CDR3 length: 15 residues. The germline V gene has CDR1 SGHAT and CDR2 FQNNGV. V shed 3 bases and J 3 bases; nucleotides not matched to a gene: 4. The chain's CDR3 is CASSFRQGYTGELFF. The CDR3 nucleotides are TGTGCCAGCAGCTTTAGACAGGGATACACCGGGGAGCTGTTTTTT.

This sequence joins TRBV3-1 (or the pseudogene TRBV3-2) and TRBJ1-6; TRBD1 matches 7 bases. The CDR3 sequence is 16 residues long. CDR1 is LGHDT and CDR2 is YNNKEL in the germline V gene (reference sequence). Trimming at V came to 3 bases and at J to 6 bases, leaving 8 bases not matched to a gene. This CDR3 is CASSHTGVALNSPLHF. Here the CDR3 DNA reads TGTGCCAGCAGCCATACAGGGGTCGCCCTTAATTCACCCCTCCACTTT.

This clone was observed a single time. The genes are TRBV7-2 and TRBJ1-2, with D possibly being TRBD1 (6 bases). The CDR3 has 14 residues. From germline, CDR1 is SGHTA and CDR2 FQGNSA. Deletions cut 5 bases from V and 2 bases from J, with 12 bases between. CDR3 sequence (DNA): TGTGCCAGCAGCGTCATACAGGGAAACTATGGCTACACCTTC. Translating it yields CASSVIQGNYGYTF.

The V gene is TRBV5-4, the J gene TRBJ2-2; D may be TRBD2 (5 bases). The CDR3 has 15 amino acids. Between the trimmed V and J ends, which lost 2 bases and 1 base, there was a span of 9 bases. The germline gives CDR1 SGHNT, CDR2 YYREEE (reference sequence). CDR3 sequence reads: CASSFWGENTGELFF. DNA for the CDR3: TGTGCCAGCAGCTTCTGGGGAGAGAACACCGGGGAGCTGTTTTTT.

The gene calls are TRBV18 and TRBJ1-3; D possibly corresponds to TRBD1 (5 bases). The CDR3 runs 16 residues. Deletions cut 4 bases from V and 0 bases from J, with 13 bases between. The germline V gene has CDR1 KGHSH and CDR2 LQKENI. The CDR3, as DNA: TGTGCCAGCTCACGGGACTCCATAAACTCTGGAAACACCATATATTTT. This encodes CASSRDSINSGNTIYF.

The V call is TRBV27, the J call TRBJ1-1; no reliable D call. The CDR3 is made up of 13 amino acids. The germline V gene has CDR1 MNHEY and CDR2 SMNVEV (reference sequence). V was trimmed by 2 bases and J by 4 bases, leaving 8 bases between them. The CDR3 DNA sequence: TGTGCCAGCAGTTTAAGGTGGAGCACTGAAGCTTTCTTT. This codes for CASSLRWSTEAFF.

The chain couples TRBV21-1 to TRBJ1-2. TRBV21-1 is a documented pseudogene. CDR3 length equals 13 residues. Here the CDR3 DNA reads TGTGCCAGCAGCAAACGGGAGCGATATGGCTACACCTTC. It translates to CASSKRERYGYTF.

V usage is TRBV5-1 and J usage is TRBJ2-5; 7 nucleotides agree with TRBD2. Germline V gene sequence: CDR1 SGHRS, CDR2 YFSETQ. The V and J ends lost 4 bases and 4 bases, in that order; junction bases with no gene match: 7. CDR3 size: 14 residues. The CDR3 nucleotides are TGCGCCAGCAGCGGGGCAGGCGGGAGAGAGACCCAGTACTTC. The encoded protein is CASSGAGGRETQYF.

This chain connects TRBV3-1 (or the pseudogene TRBV3-2) to TRBJ1-2; 12 nucleotides line up with TRBD1. CDR3 length: 16 amino acids. From germline, CDR1 is LGHDT and CDR2 YNNKEL (reference sequence). The J segment lost 3 bases and the V segment lost 3 bases, leaving 5 bases of the junction unmatched. The CDR3 nucleotides are TGTGCCAGCAGCCAGGGACAGGGGGCAGGGTACTATGGCTACACCTTC. This sequence encodes CASSQGQGAGYYGYTF.

Comments on this clone: At one end the junction does not follow the germline gene, possibly because of a read error. The chain has TRBV29-1 and TRBJ2-7; 8 positions agree with TRBD1. This CDR3 has 13 residues. CDR1 and CDR2 (germline): SQVTM, ANQGSEA. Here the CDR3 DNA reads TGCAGCGTAGAAGACGCAGGGGGCAGCGAGCAGTACTTC. Its protein is CSVEDAGGSEQYF.

V usage is TRBV2 and J usage is TRBJ1-2; TRBD1 matches at 9 bases. Germline CDR1 reads SNHLY; CDR2 reads FYNNEI. V lost 5 bases to trimming and J lost 7 bases; unmatched junction nucleotides: 14. This CDR3 is 16 amino acids long. The DNA for the CDR3 is TGTGCCAGCAGTAAGGAGCCGGGACAGGGCACAGGTGGCTACACCTTC. It encodes CASSKEPGQGTGGYTF.

The chain uses TRBV15 and TRBJ2-7; 9 bases map to TRBD2. Germline CDR1 is LNHNV and CDR2 is YYDKDF (reference sequence). The V segment lost 0 bases and the J segment 0 bases; nucleotides outside the gene matches: 9. This CDR3 spans 18 amino acids. CDR3 sequence reads: CATSRDWASGTLSYEQYF. The CDR3 nucleotides read TGTGCCACCAGCAGAGATTGGGCTAGCGGGACCCTCTCCTACGAGCAGTACTTC.

This chain links TRBV21-1 with TRBJ1-1; TRBD1, the table's D call, lacks a check against the DNA. TRBV21-1 is a documented pseudogene. This CDR3 comprises 18 residues. The CDR3 DNA follows: TGTGCCAGCAGAAGGGGGTCGGGCAGGCTTCGGATGAACACTGAAGCTTTCTTT. Protein sequence: CASRRGSGRLRMNTEAFF.

This rearrangement joins TRBV3-1 (or the pseudogene TRBV3-2) to TRBJ1-2; D ambiguous. The CDR3 runs 16 residues. V lost 1 base to trimming and J lost 0 bases, with 12 bases between them. Germline V CDR1 and CDR2: LGHDT, YNNKEL (reference sequence). The CDR3 region is CASSQGTLEANYGYTF. CDR3 bases: TGTGCCAGCAGCCAAGGCACCCTAGAAGCTAACTATGGCTACACCTTC.

The chain combines TRBV11-2 with TRBJ2-3, with 11 bases aligning to TRBD2. With V trimmed by 5 bases and J by 4 bases, 5 bases remained unmatched. Germline lookup yields CDR1 SGHAT and CDR2 FQNNGV. The CDR3 runs 15 residues. CDR3 bases: TGTGCCAGCAGCCGCACTAGCGGGGGCCCAGATACGCAGTATTTT. It codes for CASSRTSGGPDTQYF.

The genes are TRBV6-5 and TRBJ2-3, with D perhaps matching TRBD1 (6 bases). The V end was cut by 9 bases, the J end by 2 bases, with 15 bases between. Germline CDR1 is MNHEY and CDR2 is SVGAGI. The CDR3 runs to 14 residues. This CDR3 reads CARPLGHHTDTQYF. Written as DNA, the CDR3 is TGTGCCAGGCCCTTGGGACACCACACAGATACGCAGTATTTT.

This chain uses TRBV4-1 with TRBJ2-2, with D perhaps matching TRBD1 (5 bases). The CDR3 totals 16 residues. Trimming removed 8 bases at V and 2 bases at J, with 18 bases between. CDR1 is MGHRA and CDR2 is YSYEKL in the germline V gene. This CDR3 is CASLSRVGPNTGELFF. CDR3 in DNA: TGCGCCAGCCTATCCAGGGTAGGACCTAACACCGGGGAGCTGTTTTTT.

J is TRBJ2-5 and V is TRBV11-2; the D gene is possibly TRBD2 (5 bases). Germline V gene lookup returns CDR1 SGHAT and CDR2 FQNNGV. The CDR3 totals 16 residues. Deletions cut 5 bases from V and 4 bases from J, with 20 bases between. The CDR3 reads CASSGNGRGERETQYF. CDR3 DNA sequence: TGTGCCAGCAGCGGTAATGGACGGGGAGAGAGAGAGACCCAGTACTTC.

This chain uses TRBV15 with TRBJ1-4, with no clear D. V was clipped by 6 bases and J by 1 base, with 12 bases between them. Germline V CDR1 and CDR2: LNHNV, YYDKDF (reference sequence). The CDR3 totals 15 residues. The CDR3 spells CATSQRGLTNEKLFF. CDR3 DNA: TGTGCCACCAGTCAGCGCGGGTTAACTAATGAAAAACTGTTTTTT.

The chain recombines TRBV6-5 with TRBJ1-5; 9 bases align to TRBD1. The trim removed 6 bases at V and 5 bases at J, leaving 5 bases unmatched. Per germline, CDR1 MNHEY and CDR2 SVGAGI. This CDR3 comprises 14 residues. CDR3 protein: CASRPGQGYQPQHF. The CDR3 coding sequence is TGTGCCAGCAGACCGGGACAGGGCTATCAGCCCCAGCATTTT.

This clone was counted between two and nine times. This chain connects TRBV11-3 to TRBJ2-2; D is undetermined. The CDR3 loop spans 13 amino acids. The germline CDR1 and CDR2 sequences are SGHNT and YENEEA. Trimming removed 8 bases from V and 4 bases from J, with 11 bases in between. CDR3 sequence (DNA): TGTGCCAGCTCTAGGTTGGCCACCGGGGAGCTGTTTTTT. Translated, it gives CASSRLATGELFF.

This chain connects TRBV12-3 or TRBV12-4 to TRBJ1-2; the D is unclear. The CDR3 covers 13 residues. Trimming removed 1 base at V and 2 bases at J, with 5 bases between. The CDR3 nucleotides read TGTGCCAGCAGTTTAGAAGAGAACTATGGCTACACCTTC. Residues: CASSLEENYGYTF.

The rearrangement links TRBV27 to TRBJ2-5; the D gene is possibly TRBD2 (5 bases). Germline assignment: CDR1 MNHEY and CDR2 SMNVEV (reference sequence). The CDR3 extends over 13 amino acids. V lost 6 bases, J lost 7 bases, and 15 bases lay in between. The CDR3 DNA is TGTGCCAGCAGCAGATCCGGGGTTGGGACCCAGTACTTC. This translates into CASSRSGVGTQYF.

V is TRBV5-5 and J is TRBJ2-2; 7 bases agree with TRBD2. The germline V gene has CDR1 SGHKS and CDR2 YYEKEE (reference sequence). The CDR3 extends over 16 amino acids. Trimming took 2 bases from V and 5 from J; bases not matched to a gene: 9. CDR3: CASSFRIGGGTGELFF. The CDR3 DNA is TGTGCCAGCAGCTTCCGAATCGGGGGAGGGACCGGGGAGCTGTTTTTT.

This clone was counted a few times. The V gene is TRBV30, the J gene TRBJ1-1, with D possibly TRBD1 on 5 matching bases. The V gene lost 5 bases and the J gene lost 1 base, with 8 bases spanning the gap. The CDR3 is made up of 12 amino acids. Per germline, CDR1 GTSNPN and CDR2 SVGIG (reference sequence). This CDR3 reads CAWGHGNTEAFF. DNA for the CDR3: TGTGCCTGGGGACATGGGAACACTGAAGCTTTCTTT.